These T cell receptor beta chains were read from a single sample in a study of monozygotic twins with inflammatory bowel disease. From the 5' RACE reads, TCRdb lists one entry per CDR3 protein and no DNA. The table for this sample gives some 150,000 distinct CDR3 sequences. Input material: blood. These receptors originate from a human donor with ulcerative colitis or Crohn's disease, or a healthy co-twin of an affected twin (not recorded which). Each CDR3 is given with its conserved first and last residue.

v_call	j_call	cdr3_aa
TRBV5-1	TRBJ2-3	CASSNRQGPDTQYF
TRBV6-6	TRBJ2-7	CASSLERGSYEQYF
TRBV5-5	TRBJ2-5	CASSFRGQETQYF
TRBV20-1	TRBJ2-4	CSARGRSRGPGQGLAKNIQYF
TRBV29-1	TRBJ2-2	CSVGGQGALNTGELFF
TRBV5-6	TRBJ2-3	CASSWTGPTDTQYF
TRBV29-1	TRBJ1-1	CSVEDWQGAGRTEAFF
TRBV29-1	TRBJ1-1	CSVEPFTGPNTEAFF
TRBV7-9	TRBJ1-1	CASSKVPAEAFF
TRBV6-6	TRBJ2-1	CASRNSYNEQFF
TRBV2	TRBJ2-1	CASTRELVGNEQFF
TRBV7-2	TRBJ2-5	CASSLGLAGGAETQYF
TRBV5-1	TRBJ1-5	CASSLGGMGNQPQHF
TRBV5-1	TRBJ2-7	CASSTGGEQYF
TRBV5-6	TRBJ2-5	CASTSGKLAETQYF
TRBV5-4	TRBJ1-5	CASSLQGGNQPQHF
TRBV27	TRBJ2-2	CASSLYPRQGVSNIYTGELFF
TRBV20-1	TRBJ2-5	CSSLADTYQETQYF
TRBV28	TRBJ2-7	CASRMGTAYEQYF
TRBV7-2	TRBJ1-1	CASSLQGFGDTEAFF
TRBV27	TRBJ2-7	CASRLRTSGSYEQYF
TRBV29-1	TRBJ2-1	CSVKQDYNEQFF
TRBV7-3	TRBJ2-5	CASSLTGTSGETQYF
TRBV12-3/TRBV12-4	TRBJ1-2	CASSLAPGSGYTF
TRBV14	TRBJ2-7	CASSQPGGTGVF
TRBV7-2	TRBJ1-2	CASSPHPNYGYTF